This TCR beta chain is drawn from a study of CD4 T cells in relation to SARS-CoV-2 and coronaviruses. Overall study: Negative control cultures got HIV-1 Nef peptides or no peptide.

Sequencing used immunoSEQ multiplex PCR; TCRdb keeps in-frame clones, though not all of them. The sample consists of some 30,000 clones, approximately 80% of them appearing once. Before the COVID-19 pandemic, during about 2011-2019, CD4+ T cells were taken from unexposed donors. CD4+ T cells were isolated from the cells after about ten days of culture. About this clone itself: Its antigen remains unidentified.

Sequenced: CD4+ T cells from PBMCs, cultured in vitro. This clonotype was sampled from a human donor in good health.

CDR3 residues: CASEITVPDTQYF. In DNA form, the CDR3 reads TGTGCCAGCGAGATAACGGTCCCAGATACGCAGTATTTT. The rearrangement links TRBV6-5 to TRBJ2-3; D gene uncertain. Germline values: CDR1 MNHEY, CDR2 SVGAGI. V dropped 8 bases and J dropped 4 bases, with 13 bases sitting between them. The CDR3 runs 13 residues.